A single sample is the source of the 14 T cell receptor beta chains below, sequenced in a study of blood T cell repertoires in COVID-19. Method: immunoSEQ multiplex PCR; TCRdb's copy keeps in-frame clones and lacks some. The table lists about 70,000 clones, approximately 90% of them singletons. Sequenced material: peripheral blood. The receptors derive from a human donor in a cohort sampled during active COVID-19.

The chain recombines TRBV29-1 with TRBJ1-3, with D possibly matching TRBD1 (6 bases). Germline assignment: CDR1 SQVTM and CDR2 ANQGSEA. The V end was cut by 2 bases, the J end by 4 bases, with 12 bases between. The CDR3 is made up of 14 amino acids. The CDR3 spells CSVERAGVGNTIYF. CDR3 nucleotides: TGCAGCGTTGAAAGGGCAGGGGTGGGAAACACCATATATTTT.

This clone was seen a handful of times. This chain links TRBV10-2 with TRBJ2-5; TRBD2 matches at 10 bases. J was trimmed by 5 bases and V by 6 bases; bases with no gene match: 9. Germline V gene data show CDR1 as WSHSY and CDR2 as SAAADI. The CDR3 spans 15 residues. For the CDR3, the DNA is TGCGCCAGCAGCCGCGTAGCGGGAGGACAGGAGACCCAGTACTTC. Translated, it gives CASSRVAGGQETQYF.

This chain joins TRBV5-4 and TRBJ2-5; possibly TRBD2 for D (5 bases). Per the germline V gene, CDR1 is SGHNT and CDR2 is YYREEE (reference sequence). The V end was cut by 0 bases, the J end by 5 bases, with 14 bases between. CDR3 length: 15 residues. CDR3 coding DNA: TGTGCCAGCAGCTTGGTAGGCGGGCTGGGGGAGACCCAGTACTTC. It yields the protein CASSLVGGLGETQYF.

The rearrangement links TRBV6-6 to TRBJ2-1, with 14 bases identical to TRBD2. Germline V CDR1 and CDR2: MNHNY, SVGAGI (reference sequence). The CDR3 totals 15 residues. Losses at the gene ends were 8 bases for V and 4 bases for J; bases not matched to a gene: 4. CDR3 protein: CASGRLAGGYNEQFF. In DNA, the CDR3 is TGTGCCAGCGGGAGACTAGCGGGAGGGTACAATGAGCAGTTCTTC.

The chain uses TRBV18 and TRBJ1-5; D unclear. V lost 4 bases to trimming and J lost 7 bases, with 14 bases between them. This CDR3 is 14 amino acids long. From germline, CDR1 is KGHSH and CDR2 LQKENI. CDR3 DNA: TGTGCCAGCTCACAAGACTACCTTGGGCAGCCCCAGCATTTT. This gives the protein CASSQDYLGQPQHF.

V gene TRBV3-1 (or the pseudogene TRBV3-2) combines with J gene TRBJ2-7; 11 bases are shared with TRBD2. This CDR3 is 17 amino acids long. Germline-derived CDR1 and CDR2 are LGHDT and YNNKEL (reference sequence). Trimming took 2 bases from V and 5 from J; bases not matched to a gene: 11. CDR3 in DNA: TGTGCCAGCAGCCAAACTAGCGGGAGCTCTAAATCGCACGAGCAGTACTTC. Translated: CASSQTSGSSKSHEQYF.

This sequence joins TRBV5-1 and TRBJ1-1, with a possible D match to TRBD1 (6 bases). The germline V gene has CDR1 SGHRS and CDR2 YFSETQ. The CDR3 sequence is 16 residues long. The V end lost 4 bases, the J end lost 0 bases, and 16 bases lay between the germline ends. The CDR3: CASSPGQTTMNTEAFF. The CDR3 DNA follows: TGCGCCAGCAGCCCTGGACAGACTACCATGAACACTGAAGCTTTCTTT.

The chain is built from TRBV5-4 and TRBJ2-5; 8 bases match TRBD2. Unmatched junction bases numbered 11, after V lost 4 bases and J lost 3 bases. Germline CDR1 is SGHNT and CDR2 is YYREEE (reference sequence). CDR3 length equals 16 residues. CDR3 sequence: CASSLKRGGRKETQYF. The DNA of the CDR3 is TGTGCCAGCAGCCTCAAACGCGGGGGGCGGAAAGAGACCCAGTACTTC.

The genes are TRBV19 and TRBJ2-5, with 9 nucleotides matching TRBD2. After removal of 1 base from V and 5 bases from J, the junction contained 8 bases not matched to a gene. CDR1 and CDR2 from the germline V gene are LNHDA and SQIVND (reference sequence). The CDR3 has 16 amino acids. CDR3 region: CASSIGQGGRVETQYF. CDR3 sequence (DNA): TGTGCCAGTAGTATAGGACAGGGCGGGAGGGTGGAGACCCAGTACTTC.

The gene calls are TRBV9 and TRBJ2-1, with TRBD2 identical over 14 bases. With 0 bases clipped from V and 9 bases from J, the junction kept 5 bases outside the gene matches. The CDR3 is 16 residues long. Germline V gives CDR1 SGDLS, CDR2 YYNGEE. This CDR3 reads CASSVEGLAGDVEQFF. The CDR3 DNA follows: TGTGCCAGCAGCGTAGAGGGACTAGCGGGAGATGTTGAGCAGTTCTTC.

This chain links TRBV5-6 with TRBJ2-7; D is perhaps TRBD1 (7 bases). V lost 4 bases, J lost 9 bases, and 14 bases lay in between. This CDR3 comprises 12 residues. Germline-derived CDR1 and CDR2 are SGHDT and YYEEEE. In DNA, the CDR3 is TGTGCCAGCAGCCTCCAGGGGGGCGCGCAGTACTTC. The encoded protein is CASSLQGGAQYF.

The CDR3 reads CASSHDYTAGHEQFF. CDR3 coding DNA: TGTGCCAGCAGCCACGACTATACTGCGGGCCATGAGCAGTTCTTC. V is TRBV27 and J is TRBJ2-1; D is possibly TRBD2 (5 bases). V shed 6 bases and J shed 8 bases, with 20 bases lying between them. This CDR3 contains 15 residues. Germline CDR1 reads MNHEY; CDR2 reads SMNVEV (reference sequence).

V and J are TRBV5-6 and TRBJ2-3; D is undetermined. V was shortened by 6 bases and J by 4 bases, with 12 bases between the two germline ends. Per the germline V gene, CDR1 is SGHDT and CDR2 is YYEEEE. The CDR3 consists of 13 residues. The DNA of the CDR3 is TGTGCCAGCACCCCACCCTCGGCAGATACGCAGTATTTT. Protein sequence: CASTPPSADTQYF.

This CDR3 is CASSNRESTDTQYF. CDR3 DNA sequence: TGTGCCAGTAGTAACCGGGAAAGCACAGATACGCAGTATTTT. The V call is TRBV19, the J call TRBJ2-3; maybe TRBD2 (5 bases). Trimming took off 4 bases at V and 0 bases at J, with 8 bases between the two ends. This CDR3 has 14 residues. Germline-derived CDR1 and CDR2 are LNHDA and SQIVND (reference sequence).